This T cell receptor (beta chain) was recovered during a study of blood T cell repertoires in COVID-19. Study as a whole: Acute and convalescent COVID-19 samples came from the United States, Italy and Spain. PBMCs, B-cell-depleted T cells, or T cells were the source of the cDNA or gDNA that made up the material.

V dropped 3 bases and J dropped 0 bases, with 12 bases sitting between them. This CDR3 is 16 amino acids long. CDR1 MDHEN and CDR2 SYDVKM come from the germline V gene. Study processing details: Quantification of nucleated cells was approximated via reference gene primer amplification. Clones were read by immunoSEQ multiplex PCR, and TCRdb kept only the in-frame ones, dropping some. The V and J calls and clone size come from that table; D and trimming were worked out from the DNA. The data show 120,000 or so clones, 88% seen once. V and J are TRBV28 and TRBJ2-4; D is ambiguous. Specimen: peripheral blood. The receptor was isolated from a human donor in a cohort sampled during active COVID-19. The CDR3 reads CASSFGSSLAKNIQYF. In DNA form, the CDR3 reads TGTGCCAGCAGTTTCGGTAGTTCTTTAGCCAAAAACATTCAGTACTTC. The entire variable domain, with the rest obtained from reference TRBV28 and TRBJ2-4, is as follows: DVKVTQSSRYLVKRTGEKVFLECVQDMDHENMFWYRQDPGLGLRLIYFSYDVKMKEKGDIPEGYSVSREKKERFSLILESASTNQTSMYLCASSFGSSLAKNIQYFGAGTRLSVL.